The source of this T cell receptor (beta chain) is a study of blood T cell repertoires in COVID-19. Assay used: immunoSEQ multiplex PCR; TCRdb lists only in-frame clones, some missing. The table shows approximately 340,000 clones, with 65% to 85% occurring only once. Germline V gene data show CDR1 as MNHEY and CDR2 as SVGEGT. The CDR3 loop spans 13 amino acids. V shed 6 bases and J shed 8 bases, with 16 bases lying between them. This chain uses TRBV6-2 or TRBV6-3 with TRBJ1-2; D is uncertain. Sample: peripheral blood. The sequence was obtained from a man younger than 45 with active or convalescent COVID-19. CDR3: CASSLPGEGGYTF. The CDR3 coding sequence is TGTGCCAGCAGCCTGCCTGGAGAGGGCGGCTACACCTTC.